This T cell receptor beta chain was identified during a study of blood T cell repertoires in COVID-19. The wider study: Both acute and convalescent COVID-19 samples were obtained from the United States, Italy and Spain. From T cells, B-cell-depleted T cells, or PBMCs came the material, which was cDNA or gDNA.

Assay used: immunoSEQ multiplex PCR; TCRdb lists only in-frame clones, some missing. In the table there are 200,000 to 250,000 clones, roughly 79% of which are singletons. Recruited during active infection, patients (from Seattle) were subsequently followed longitudinally. The TCR sequence derives from an elderly woman with COVID-19, enrolled during active disease. Sequencing used peripheral blood.

CDR3 nucleotides: TGTGCCAGCAGTTCAAAGATAGGACAGAGCAATCAGCCCCAGCATTTT. This translates into CASSSKIGQSNQPQHF. The gene calls are TRBV6-5 and TRBJ1-5, with D perhaps TRBD1 (6 bases). Trimming cost V 4 bases and J 1 base, with 14 bases left between them. The length of the CDR3 is 16 residues. Germline V gives CDR1 MNHEY, CDR2 SVGAGI.